The next 25 T cell receptor beta chains were all read from a single sample in a study of cytomegalovirus exposure and HLA in healthy donors. The PCR was carried out with 60 Vbeta primers and 13 Jbeta primers. Clones were read by immunoSEQ multiplex PCR, and TCRdb kept only the in-frame ones, dropping some. Found here are 140,000 to 150,000 clones, approximately 80% of them singletons; the top ten hold about 3.2%. Sequenced input: PBMCs. The receptors come from a female donor in good health and CMV-seronegative.

V and J are TRBV7-3 and TRBJ2-3, with a possible D match to TRBD1 (6 bases). The CDR3 loop spans 16 amino acids. Trimming removed 5 bases at V and 0 bases at J, with 15 bases between. Germline V gene sequence: CDR1 SGHTA, CDR2 FQGTGA. CDR3 DNA sequence: TGTGCCAGCAGCCAGGGGTGGGGGTCTAGCACAGATACGCAGTATTTT. Translation: CASSQGWGSSTDTQYF.

The rearrangement joins TRBV4-3 to TRBJ2-1, with 9 bases identical to TRBD1. This CDR3 comprises 14 residues. The trim removed 3 bases at V and 8 bases at J, leaving 5 bases unmatched. Germline CDR1 is LGHNA and CDR2 is YSLEER. This CDR3 is CASSQADRGYEQFF. The CDR3 nucleotides are TGCGCCAGCAGCCAGGCGGACAGGGGATATGAGCAGTTCTTC.

The chain combines TRBV18 with TRBJ1-5; no clear D gene. Germline loops: CDR1 KGHSH, CDR2 LQKENI. V lost 3 bases and J 5 bases, leaving 17 bases between the germline ends. The CDR3 sequence is 16 residues long. The CDR3, as DNA: TGTGCCAGCTCACCTACCGCCCCTTCCAGCGATCAGCCCCAGCATTTT. As protein: CASSPTAPSSDQPQHF.

This clone was picked up one time. The chain joins TRBV28 to TRBJ2-5; perhaps TRBD1 as D (5 bases). The CDR3 is 14 residues long. Between the trimmed V and J ends, which lost 2 bases and 4 bases, there was a span of 11 bases. The germline V gene encodes CDR1 MDHEN and CDR2 SYDVKM. The CDR3 DNA reads as TGTGCCAGCAGTTTAATCGGCAGGGCAGAGACCCAGTACTTC. Translating gives CASSLIGRAETQYF.

The chain links TRBV4-3 to TRBJ2-2; possibly TRBD1 for D (5 bases). V lost 2 bases, J lost 6 bases, and 16 bases lay in between. The germline V gene has CDR1 LGHNA and CDR2 YSLEER. The CDR3 is 16 residues long. DNA for the CDR3: TGCGCCAGCAGCCAAAGACAGAATCCCCCGTCCGGGGAGCTGTTTTTT. It is translated as CASSQRQNPPSGELFF.

This rearrangement joins TRBV6-1 to TRBJ1-6; the D is unclear. The CDR3 sequence is 13 residues long. With 8 bases removed from V and 5 bases from J, the gap between germline ends came to 10 bases. Looked up from germline, CDR1 is MNHNS and CDR2 is SASEGT. The CDR3 sequence: CASVARDNSPLHF. CDR3 nucleotide sequence: TGTGCCAGCGTAGCGAGGGATAATTCACCCCTCCACTTT.

The chain uses TRBV27 and TRBJ2-2, with 7 positions matching TRBD1. The germline CDR1 and CDR2 sequences are MNHEY and SMNVEV (reference sequence). This CDR3 contains 15 residues. V dropped 2 bases and J dropped 6; count of bases not matched to a gene: 6. The CDR3 nucleotides read TGTGCCAGCAGTTTAGACAGGGCAAGGGCCGGGGAGCTGTTTTTT. As protein: CASSLDRARAGELFF.

This chain links TRBV7-9 with TRBJ1-1; 8 nucleotides agree with TRBD1. The trim removed 3 bases at V and 3 bases at J, leaving 3 bases unmatched. The CDR3 covers 14 residues. The V gene's germline CDR1 is SEHNR and CDR2 FQNEAQ (reference sequence). In nucleotides, the CDR3 is TGTGCCAGCAGCTTTCAGGGGGCTCACACTGAAGCTTTCTTT. This sequence encodes CASSFQGAHTEAFF.

The chain carries TRBV19 and TRBJ1-6, with 12 bases aligning to TRBD1. Germline V gene data show CDR1 as LNHDA and CDR2 as SQIVND (reference sequence). With V trimmed by 9 bases and J by 10 bases, 4 bases remained unmatched. The CDR3 loop spans 13 amino acids. CDR3: CASRDRGLSPLHF. CDR3 DNA: TGTGCCAGCCGGGACAGGGGGCTATCACCCCTCCACTTT.

V usage is TRBV5-4 and J usage is TRBJ2-3; 14 bases line up with TRBD2. CDR3 length: 16 amino acids. V lost 3 bases to trimming and J lost 5 bases; unmatched junction nucleotides: 5. The germline V gene has CDR1 SGHNT and CDR2 YYREEE (reference sequence). The CDR3: CASSSGLAGAGDTQYF. The CDR3 nucleotides read TGTGCCAGCAGCTCGGGACTAGCGGGAGCGGGAGATACGCAGTATTTT.

The chain uses TRBV28 and TRBJ2-7, with D possibly TRBD1 on 6 matching bases. CDR3 length: 16 residues. In germline, CDR1 is MDHEN, CDR2 SYDVKM. Trimming pared 4 bases from V and 5 bases from J, leaving 21 bases between. As DNA, the CDR3 is TGTGCCAGCAGTTCACTGGGGGCCCCCGAACACAACGAGCAGTACTTC. Its protein is CASSSLGAPEHNEQYF.

V usage is TRBV25-1 and J usage is TRBJ2-7, with D perhaps TRBD2 (5 bases). Germline loops: CDR1 MGHDK, CDR2 SYGVNS. This CDR3 contains 16 residues. Trimming removed 1 base from V and 3 bases from J, with 16 bases in between. The CDR3 nucleotides are TGTGCCAGCAGTGAATTGGGGAGTACCTCCTACTACGAGCAGTACTTC. Translation gives CASSELGSTSYYEQYF.

The chain has TRBV5-1 and TRBJ1-1; D is perhaps TRBD1 (5 bases). The CDR3 has 18 amino acids. Trimming took 4 bases from V and 0 from J, leaving 22 bases between them. The germline V gene encodes CDR1 SGHRS and CDR2 YFSETQ. The CDR3: CASSPTGGGFGMNTEAFF. As DNA, the CDR3 is TGCGCCAGCAGCCCAACGGGGGGGGGATTTGGGATGAACACTGAAGCTTTCTTT.

The chain recombines TRBV5-1 with TRBJ1-1; possibly TRBD1 for D (5 bases). Germline loops: CDR1 SGHRS, CDR2 YFSETQ. Trimming took off 5 bases at V and 1 base at J, with 9 bases between the two ends. This CDR3 has 13 residues. DNA for the CDR3: TGCGCCAGCAGGCAGGGCCCGAACACTGAAGCTTTCTTT. Its protein product is CASRQGPNTEAFF.

This clone has more than one count but fewer than ten. This sequence joins TRBV10-2 and TRBJ2-7, with 8 bases aligning to TRBD2. This CDR3 is built from 13 residues. Trimming took 6 bases from V and 0 from J; bases not matched to a gene: 1. Germline V lookup: CDR1 WSHSY, CDR2 SAAADI. The CDR3 DNA sequence: TGCGCCAGCAGGCTAGCGGGCTCCTACGAGCAGTACTTC. Translated, it gives CASRLAGSYEQYF.

This clone has just a few counts. The junction departs from the called germline gene at one end, perhaps through a read error. V gene TRBV7-9 combines with J gene TRBJ2-5, with D perhaps TRBD2 (6 bases). CDR3 length: 12 amino acids. Germline V CDR1 and CDR2: SEHNR, FQNEAQ (reference sequence). The CDR3 DNA reads TGTTCCAGCAGGGATGTGGGGGAGGCCCAGTACTTC. This gives the protein CSSRDVGEAQYF.

In its sample, this clone was seen a few times. CDR3: CATSPRTSGGGEQYF. CDR3 nucleotides: TGTGCCACTTCCCCTCGGACTAGCGGGGGTGGGGAGCAGTACTTC. This rearrangement joins TRBV19 to TRBJ2-7; 13 bases align to TRBD2. V lost 10 bases, J lost 7 bases, and 13 bases stayed unmatched. Germline V lookup: CDR1 LNHDA, CDR2 SQIVND (reference sequence). This CDR3 is built from 15 residues.

This clone appeared once. This chain connects TRBV4-1 to TRBJ2-1; 10 bases line up with TRBD2. Trimming cost V 4 bases and J 8 bases; bases outside gene matches: 8. This CDR3 is built from 15 residues. Germline CDR1 reads MGHRA; CDR2 reads YSYEKL. In DNA form, the CDR3 reads TGCGCCAGCAGCCGGCGAGCGGGAGGGTATGATGAGCAGTTCTTC. This gives the protein CASSRRAGGYDEQFF.

This clone was picked up one time. The gene calls are TRBV10-3 and TRBJ1-4, with a tentative D call TRBD1 (6 bases). CDR1 and CDR2 from the germline V gene are ENHRY and SYGVKD. The CDR3 totals 16 residues. The V and J ends lost 10 bases and 0 bases respectively, with 18 bases between them. The CDR3 reads CATSSGGGTTNEKLFF. In nucleotides, the CDR3 is TGTGCCACTTCTTCAGGCGGGGGCACAACTAATGAAAAACTGTTTTTT.

V usage is TRBV27 and J usage is TRBJ1-5, with D hard to call. The V gene lost 5 bases and the J gene lost 0 bases, with 8 bases spanning the gap. The CDR3 runs 14 residues. Germline V CDR1 and CDR2: MNHEY, SMNVEV (reference sequence). The CDR3 sequence: CASSPQASNQPQHF. CDR3 sequence (DNA): TGTGCCAGCAGTCCGCAGGCTAGCAATCAGCCCCAGCATTTT.

The J gene is TRBJ2-2, the V gene TRBV2, with D possibly matching TRBD1 (6 bases). Between the trimmed V and J ends, which lost 7 bases and 0 bases, there was a span of 9 bases. CDR1 is SNHLY and CDR2 is FYNNEI in the germline V gene. This CDR3 has 14 residues. The chain's CDR3 is CASTGTPNTGELFF. DNA of the CDR3: TGTGCCAGCACCGGGACACCGAACACCGGGGAGCTGTTTTTT.

For the CDR3, the DNA is TGCGCCAGCAGCTTGGGCGCGGGATTTTCCTACAATGAGCAGTTCTTC. Protein product: CASSLGAGFSYNEQFF. This chain connects TRBV5-1 to TRBJ2-1; maybe TRBD2 (6 bases). Trimming shortened V by 0 bases and J by 1 base, and 11 bases separated the two germline ends. CDR1 SGHRS and CDR2 YFSETQ come from the germline V gene. CDR3 length: 16 residues. Drawing the rest from reference TRBV5-1 and TRBJ2-1, the complete variable domain is KAGVTQTPRYLIKTRGQQVTLSCSPISGHRSVSWYQQTPGQGLQFLFEYFSETQRNKGNFPGRFSGRQFSNSRSEMNVSTLELGDSALYLCASSLGAGFSYNEQFFGPGTRLTVL.

The genes are TRBV6-5 and TRBJ2-2; 11 positions match TRBD2. V dropped 5 bases and J dropped 5; count of bases not matched to a gene: 4. The CDR3 totals 15 residues. The V gene's germline CDR1 is MNHEY and CDR2 SVGAGI. CDR3 loop: CASSGLAGGTGELFF. DNA for the CDR3: TGTGCCAGCAGTGGGCTAGCGGGGGGTACCGGGGAGCTGTTTTTT.

The rearrangement joins TRBV6-1 to TRBJ2-7, with 7 nucleotides matching TRBD1. The CDR3 extends over 17 amino acids. Germline V gene sequence: CDR1 MNHNS, CDR2 SASEGT. V lost 0 bases, J lost 1 base, and 9 bases stayed unmatched. The CDR3 coding sequence is TGTGCCAGCAGTGAAGCGCTGGACAGGATCGGGTCCTACGAGCAGTACTTC. As protein: CASSEALDRIGSYEQYF.

The chain uses TRBV5-1 and TRBJ2-1, with TRBD2 identical over 9 bases. Germline V lookup: CDR1 SGHRS, CDR2 YFSETQ. This CDR3 comprises 18 residues. The J segment lost 9 bases and the V segment lost 1 base, leaving 17 bases of the junction unmatched. The CDR3 nucleotides are TGCGCCAGCAGCTTGCGGGTCCTAGCGGGACCCCAACAGGGTGAGCAGTTCTTC. Its protein is CASSLRVLAGPQQGEQFF.